This T cell receptor (beta chain) was observed in a study of T cells in Graves' hyperthyroidism and ophthalmopathy (dated by TCRdb to the late 2010s). For the wider study: Peripheral blood was collected at initial diagnosis, before any treatment. A discovery cohort of about 95 patients, approximately 45 with Graves' ophthalmopathy and under 60 with stable Graves' hyperthyroidism, was used to find distinguishing TCR V-J signatures. Prospective prediction of ophthalmopathy was tested in an independent validation cohort consisting of some 18 hyperthyroidism patients and more than 15 patients who later progressed to ophthalmopathy. The 100 discovery patients were divided at random into training and test sets in a 7:3 ratio. In addition, the study compared T-cell repertoires in thyroid tissue and in blood from a handful of Graves' hyperthyroidism patients. Once sampling was done, hyperthyroidism patients were given methimazole at a starting dose of 30 mg daily, whereas ophthalmopathy patients were given high-dose intravenous methylprednisolone. The paper describes TCR Vbeta CDR3 sequencing of 135 peripheral blood samples, made up of some 40 ophthalmopathy patients, around 73 hyperthyroidism patients and some 17 progressor patients. Findings and caveats that apply to the study as a whole: Most expanded thyroid clonotypes (frequency above 0.001) were also found in blood, which suggests that blood repertoires may mirror thyroid immune responses. In validation, the model predicted progression to ophthalmopathy a median of 6.5 months before onset, with 70% to 71% sensitivity and roughly 79% specificity. In cross-validation, a model built on a 13 V-J signature told ophthalmopathy apart from stable hyperthyroidism with less than 90% sensitivity and about 81% specificity, and in testing the same model reached 80%/75%. Sample size was not statistically predetermined, and investigators were not blinded to group allocation.

Per the germline V gene, SGHRS is the CDR1 and YFSETQ is the CDR2. Trimming removed 2 bases from V and 4 bases from J, leaving 13 bases between the germline ends. The CDR3 numbers 15 residues from cysteine through phenylalanine. Just the 45-base CDR3 DNA is kept, in frame starting at base 1. This clonotype came up a few times. Its antigen is unknown. Base qualities were left out, and no much larger clone turns up one base away. Graves' hyperthyroidism was defined as stable when no progression to ophthalmopathy occurred over 18 months of follow-up. Hyperthyroidism patients were newly diagnosed, with disease duration under 2 months, and aged 18 to 65 years. Patients with uncontrolled infections, other autoimmune diseases, pregnancy or lactation were excluded. Diagnoses were established on the basis of clinical symptoms, serum thyroxine and TRAb, thyroid ultrasound, and orbital computed tomography. PBMCs were isolated from about 10 ml of fresh peripheral blood by Ficoll-Paque density gradient centrifugation. Total RNA was extracted with Trizol reagent, and quality was checked on an Agilent 2100 Bioanalyzer.

The TCR beta CDR3 regions were amplified from the RNA transcripts. For the first round of RT-PCR on the TCR CDR3, the HTBI primer set was used together with the Qiagen OneStep RT-PCR kit. A second multiplex PCR round built the libraries, followed by size selection and purification. Paired-end sequencing of the libraries was performed with 100 bp reads on an Illumina HiSeq2000. As for the authors' bioinformatics: SOAPnuke was used to process the raw data, with reads discarded if the reads contained adapters or uncalled bases, had a mean Phred below 15, or lacked an exact constant-primer or identifier match. High-quality paired reads were merged using COPE v1.2.5, and each unique nucleotide sequence was defined as a clonotype. MiTCR v1.1 was used to align the clonotypes against IMGT TRBV, TRBD and TRBJ reference segments. Analysis was restricted to V-J combinations with a frequency above 0.0001, which covered about 99% of repertoires. A TCS score was defined as the ratio of F50 (clonal expansion) to E x V (chaos), with BLOSUM62-based TCRdist applied between CDR3 peptides within each V-J. Welch's t-statistics and random forest reduced several hundred V-J features to about 12, which were used in a naive Bayes classifier (R e1071). Using fastp trimming at Q25 and MiXCR clonotype assembly, TCRdb reanalyzed the public sequencing data and kept in-frame beta chains. Each CDR3 protein appears once, grouped with its most common genes and DNA. What appears here as the V and J calls and clone size reflects TCRdb's work, not the paper's. The sample contains 500,000 to 650,000 distinct CDR3 sequences, 11% to 15% of them found a single time. The ten largest clones add up to about 14% of the sample.

The TCR was taken from a woman aged 40 to 55 with Graves' hyperthyroidism. Specimen: blood. The rearrangement combines TRBV5-1 with TRBJ2-1; the best D guess is TRBD2, with 6 bases matching. Here is the DNA: TGCGCCAGCAGCTTAGTACGGGAGCGGTACAATGAGCAGTTCTTC. The translation is CASSLVRERYNEQFF.